This T cell receptor (beta chain) was found in a study of chemoradiotherapy in HPV16-positive cancers. Method: immunoSEQ multiplex PCR; TCRdb's copy keeps in-frame clones and lacks some. The data show over 900 clones, around 91% seen once. The V end was cut by 5 bases, the J end by 5 bases, with 13 bases between. The CDR3 sequence is 14 residues long. CDR1 and CDR2 (germline): SGHVS, FQNEAQ. The TCR originated in a human donor with HPV-associated anogenital cancer. The J gene is TRBJ1-5, the V gene TRBV7-8; D not certain. The sequencing used tumor tissue, collected from a patient who underwent chemoradiotherapy. The CDR3 is CASSMLDGDQPQHF. In DNA, the CDR3 is TGTGCCAGCAGCATGCTGGACGGGGATCAGCCCCAGCATTTT.